The present T cell receptor (beta chain) was sequenced within a study of siplizumab effects on memory and regulatory T cells. Unstimulated naive, memory, effector memory and TEMRA subsets from a few donor pairs were sequenced. Broader study findings: Whether the proliferating Tregs (from siplizumab cultures) were suppressive was not confirmed. Siplizumab conditions gave an average of approximately 70% Treg-derived mappable alloreactive CD4+ clones, versus roughly 25% for controls. Researchers could not give a naive or memory phenotype to roughly 75-95% of proliferating CD4+ or CD8+ clones.

On this clone: Its cognate antigen is unknown.

CDR1 LNHDA and CDR2 SQIVND come from the germline V gene (reference sequence). CDR3 length: 15 amino acids. Between the trimmed V and J ends, which lost 1 base and 3 bases, there was a span of 12 bases. Sequenced by immunoSEQ multiplex PCR; TCRdb stores in-frame clones only, minus some. The data hold 50,000 to 70,000 clones, with 95% to 98% observed a single time. Sequencing was performed on naive CD8+ T cells sorted from blood. The chain recombines TRBV19 with TRBJ1-1; possibly TRBD1 for D (5 bases). The sequence was obtained from a human donor in good health. CDR3 residues: CASSIGSRGHTEAFF. In DNA, the CDR3 is TGTGCCAGTAGTATAGGTTCCCGGGGCCACACTGAAGCTTTCTTT.